The T cell receptor (beta chain) under discussion was sequenced for a study of regulatory T cells in long-lasting Graves disease. Described time point: newly diagnosed GD, antithyroid drugs for less than 3 months. PBMC RNA was the source of the TCR library. Per germline, CDR1 SGHAT and CDR2 FQNNGV. The CDR3 runs to 17 residues. V lost 2 bases to trimming and J lost 7 bases; unmatched junction nucleotides: 9. With iRepertoire HTBI primers and Arm-PCR of CDR3 regions, TCR beta libraries were built. TCRdb re-derived calls from the multiplex PCR reads in MiXCR, one entry per CDR3 protein. The data contain 300,000 to 400,000 distinct CDR3 sequences, more than 15% of them singletons. This clonotype has a handful of counts.

The receptor comes from a female donor with Graves disease. The source was peripheral blood mononuclear cells (PBMCs), collected at new diagnosis, from a patient treated with antithyroid drugs. This rearrangement joins TRBV11-2 to TRBJ2-1; 12 bases fit TRBD1. CDR3 sequence (DNA): TGTGCCAGCAGCTTAATCCCGGGACAGGGGGCGAGGAATGAGCAGTTCTTC. Translating it yields CASSLIPGQGARNEQFF.